These 12 T cell receptor beta chains were all obtained from the same sample, sequenced in a study of shared clonotypes between healthy human individuals. TCRdb's table, derived via immunoSEQ multiplex PCR, lists solely in-frame clones and lacks some. Of more than 2 million clones listed, approximately 96% were seen once; the top ten hold 0.13%. Sequencing was performed on naive CD4+ T cells sorted from blood. Described subset: CD45RA+ positively selected. The origin of the receptors is a man in his late teens or twenties in good health.

The chain has TRBV5-4 and TRBJ2-7; D not resolved. Germline values: CDR1 SGHNT, CDR2 YYREEE (reference sequence). V was cut by 2 bases and J by 2 bases, with 8 bases left in between. The CDR3 is made up of 13 amino acids. CDR3: CASSFGFTYEQYF. CDR3 sequence (DNA): TGTGCCAGCAGCTTCGGCTTTACCTACGAGCAGTACTTC.

The chain employs TRBV5-6 and TRBJ2-7; 8 bases agree with TRBD1. V trimming: 1 base; J trimming: 3 bases; junction bases outside the gene matches: 3. Germline CDR1 SGHDT, CDR2 YYEEEE. The CDR3 runs to 14 residues. The CDR3 region is CASSLWDRYYEQYF. In nucleotides, the CDR3 is TGTGCCAGCAGCTTGTGGGACAGGTACTACGAGCAGTACTTC.

V and J are TRBV19 and TRBJ2-7, with D perhaps matching TRBD1 (8 bases). The CDR3 has 17 residues. Germline CDR1 is LNHDA and CDR2 is SQIVND (reference sequence). V was trimmed by 6 bases and J by 3 bases, leaving 24 bases between them. CDR3 coding DNA: TGTGCCAGTAGACATATAATTGTCAGCGGGACAGGCTACGAGCAGTACTTC. It is translated as CASRHIIVSGTGYEQYF. Supplemented by reference TRBV19 and TRBJ2-7, the full variable domain reads DGGITQSPKYLFRKEGQNVTLSCEQNLNHDAMYWYRQDPGQGLRLIYYSQIVNDFQKGDIAEGYSVSREKKESFPLTVTSAQKNPTAFYLCASRHIIVSGTGYEQYFGPGTRLTVT.

V and J are TRBV18 and TRBJ2-7; TRBD1 is a possible D gene (7 bases). V lost 2 bases, J lost 3 bases, and 14 bases lay in between. The CDR3 runs to 15 residues. Germline V lookup: CDR1 KGHSH, CDR2 LQKENI. In DNA form, the CDR3 reads TGTGCCAGCTCACCAGGAGGGACAGTGGACTACGAGCAGTACTTC. Translated: CASSPGGTVDYEQYF.

The V and J genes are TRBV28 and TRBJ1-3, with D hard to call. Germline V gene lookup returns CDR1 MDHEN and CDR2 SYDVKM. CDR3 size: 15 residues. Trimming shortened V by 7 bases and J by 0 bases, and 13 bases separated the two germline ends. CDR3 in DNA: TGTGCCAGCACCCCCCCAGAGGGCTCTGGAAACACCATATATTTT. Its translation: CASTPPEGSGNTIYF.

V usage is TRBV29-1 and J usage is TRBJ2-3, with a tentative D call TRBD2 (6 bases). Between the trimmed V and J ends, which lost 7 bases and 0 bases, there was a span of 17 bases. Germline CDR1 reads SQVTM; CDR2 reads ANQGSEA. This CDR3 is built from 15 residues. The DNA of the CDR3 is TGCAGCGCAACGAAACTAGCAGCTAGCACAGATACGCAGTATTTT. Protein product: CSATKLAASTDTQYF.

The chain employs TRBV10-2 and TRBJ2-7; 8 bases align to TRBD1. CDR1 WSHSY and CDR2 SAAADI come from the germline V gene. This CDR3 is 12 amino acids long. J gave up 2 bases and V 9 bases, and 3 bases lay outside the gene matches. The CDR3 DNA follows: TGCGCCAGTGGACAGGGACCCTACGAGCAGTACTTC. Amino acid sequence: CASGQGPYEQYF.

The V and J genes are TRBV25-1 and TRBJ1-1; no firm D call. Per the germline V gene, CDR1 is MGHDK and CDR2 is SYGVNS. V lost 4 bases and J 3 bases, leaving 3 bases between the germline ends. The CDR3 consists of 11 residues. The CDR3 sequence is CASSAYTEAFF. CDR3 nucleotide sequence: TGTGCCAGCAGTGCCTACACTGAAGCTTTCTTT.

This chain links TRBV6-5 with TRBJ1-5, with a possible D match to TRBD1 (5 bases). This CDR3 contains 15 residues. Trimming pared 3 bases from V and 2 bases from J, leaving 11 bases between. The germline CDR1 and CDR2 sequences are MNHEY and SVGAGI. CDR3 nucleotides: TGTGCCAGCAGTTATGGGGGTCGGGGCAATCAGCCCCAGCATTTT. Translation gives CASSYGGRGNQPQHF.

The chain carries TRBV18 and TRBJ1-1; maybe TRBD1 (5 bases). The germline V gene encodes CDR1 KGHSH and CDR2 LQKENI. Trimming removed 0 bases at V and 6 bases at J, with 14 bases between. This CDR3 region has 15 residues. CDR3 DNA sequence: TGTGCCAGCTCACCACCCTCCCAGGGTCGAGCTGAAGCTTTCTTT. Its protein product is CASSPPSQGRAEAFF.

This clone was detected only a few times. The chain links TRBV7-8 to TRBJ1-5; D gene uncertain. CDR1 SGHVS and CDR2 FQNEAQ come from the germline V gene. The V end was cut by 1 base, the J end by 2 bases, with 3 bases between. The CDR3 length is 13 residues. In DNA, the CDR3 is TGTGCCAGCAGCTTAGTGGGCAATCAGCCCCAGCATTTT. Protein sequence: CASSLVGNQPQHF.

The chain links TRBV7-2 to TRBJ1-2; no clear D. V was cut by 3 bases and J by 5 bases, with 10 bases left in between. The CDR3 has 13 amino acids. In germline, CDR1 is SGHTA, CDR2 FQGNSA. The CDR3, as DNA: TGTGCCAGCAGCTTCGGAACGGGGTATGGCTACACCTTC. It codes for CASSFGTGYGYTF.